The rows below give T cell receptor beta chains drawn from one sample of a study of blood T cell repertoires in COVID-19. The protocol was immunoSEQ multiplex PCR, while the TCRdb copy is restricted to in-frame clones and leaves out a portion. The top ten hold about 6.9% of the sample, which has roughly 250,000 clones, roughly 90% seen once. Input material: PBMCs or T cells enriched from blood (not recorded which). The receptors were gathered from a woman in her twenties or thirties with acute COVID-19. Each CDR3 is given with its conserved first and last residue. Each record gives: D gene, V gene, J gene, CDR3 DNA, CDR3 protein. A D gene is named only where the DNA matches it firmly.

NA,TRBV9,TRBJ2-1,TGTGCCAGCAGCGAAACTAGGGGGACAAGAGGAGTCAATGAGCAGTTCTTC,CASSETRGTRGVNEQFF
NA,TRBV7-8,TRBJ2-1,TGTGCCAGCAGCTTAGTGGTAGCTCCGAGGGAGCAGTTCTTC,CASSLVVAPREQFF
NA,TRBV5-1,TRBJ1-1,TGCGCCAGCAGCTTGTCCGGTTCTATGAACACTGAAGCTTTCTTT,CASSLSGSMNTEAFF
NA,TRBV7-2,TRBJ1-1,TGTGCCAGCAGCTTAGAAGAGCTCCTCGGAGCTTTCTTT,CASSLEELLGAFF
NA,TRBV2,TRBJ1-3,TGTGCCAGCAGTGCTTCCGGAAACACCATATATTTT,CASSASGNTIYF
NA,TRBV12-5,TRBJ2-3,TGTGCTAGTGGTTTGGCCGGTCGGGCAGGGGTCAACACAGATACGCAGTATTTT,CASGLAGRAGVNTDTQYF
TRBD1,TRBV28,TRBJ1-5,TGTGCCAGCAGGACCGGGACAGGGCTTAATCAGCCCCAGCATTTT,CASRTGTGLNQPQHF
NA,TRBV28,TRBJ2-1,TGTGCCACGTCAAGACCGGGAGCCAATGAGCAGTTCTTC,CATSRPGANEQFF
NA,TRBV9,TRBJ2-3,TGTGCCAGCAAGAGAGGAGGGCGAGATACAGATACGCAGTATTTT,CASKRGGRDTDTQYF
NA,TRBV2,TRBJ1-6,TGTGCCAGCCTGACAGGACTCTCACCCCTCCACTTT,CASLTGLSPLHF
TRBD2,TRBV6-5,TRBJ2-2,TGTGCCAGCAGTTTCCTAGCGGGGGTTTTCACCGGGGAGCTGTTTTTT,CASSFLAGVFTGELFF
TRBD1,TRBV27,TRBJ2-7,TGTGCCAGCAGAATGCCGATGACAGGGGGCCACTACGAGCAGTACTTC,CASRMPMTGGHYEQYF
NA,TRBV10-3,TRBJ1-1,TGTGCCATCAGTGAAACAGGAAGGGAAGCTTTCTTT,CAISETGREAFF
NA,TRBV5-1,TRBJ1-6,TGCGCCAGCAGCAACGCAGGTTTTGATTCACCCCTCCACTTT,CASSNAGFDSPLHF
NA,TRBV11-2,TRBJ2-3,TGTGCCAGCAGCTTAGATCCTAACACAGATACGCAGTATTTT,CASSLDPNTDTQYF
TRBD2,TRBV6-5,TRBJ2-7,TGTGCCAGCAGGAGCGGGGCTGTCTACGAGCAGTACTTC,CASRSGAVYEQYF
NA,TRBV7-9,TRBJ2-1,TGTGCCAGCAGCCCGTTAGGGGGGGCCCATGGATACAATGAGCAGTTCTTC,CASSPLGGAHGYNEQFF
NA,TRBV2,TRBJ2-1,TGTGCCAGCAGTGAGTTAGGGGATGAGCAGTTCTTC,CASSELGDEQFF